Described below is a single TCR beta chain sequence and its context. The antigen is undetermined. The PCR ran on 60 Vbeta and 13 Jbeta primers. Measured with immunoSEQ multiplex PCR; TCRdb has only the in-frame clones, and not every one. Altogether around 200,000 clones are present, 65% to 90% being singletons, with the ten largest covering around 1.2%. The data stem from a study of cytomegalovirus exposure and HLA in healthy donors. Germline-derived CDR1 and CDR2 are MGHRA and YSYEKL. The CDR3 consists of 13 residues. The V gene lost 1 base and the J gene lost 6 bases, with 8 bases spanning the gap. Study results and limitations: The study had only CMV serostatus as immune exposure information. Specificity of a few CMV-associated chains for CMV antigens was verified in vitro.

This receptor was identified in a girl aged 2 to 9 in good health and CMV-seropositive. Sequences were obtained from PBMCs. The chain recombines TRBV4-1 with TRBJ2-3, with no clear D. This CDR3 is CASSQAPPDTQYF. The DNA for the CDR3 is TGCGCCAGCAGCCAAGCCCCTCCGGATACGCAGTATTTT.